This entry lists 8 T cell receptor beta chains sequenced from one sample in a study of blood T cells in healthy people across ages. The authors ran a second PCR of about 7 to 12 cycles using a sample-barcoded 5' primer and a J-beta primer mix. One entry per CDR3 protein, called by TCRdb with MiXCR from the 5' RACE reads. The sample yields hundreds of thousands of distinct CDR3 sequences, 50% to 65% seen once. Sequencing input: blood. Receptors originate from an elderly man in good health.

This clonotype was found a few times. The chain has TRBV29-1 and TRBJ2-1, with D tentatively TRBD1 or TRBD2 (5 bases each). V shed 0 bases and J shed 6 bases, with 12 bases lying between them. The CDR3 is 14 amino acids. CDR1 SQVTM and CDR2 ANQGSEA come from the germline V gene. CDR3 nucleotides: TGCAGCGTTGAAGATCGGGACGGAGGCAATGAGCAGTTCTTC. Amino acid sequence: CSVEDRDGGNEQFF.

This clonotype was seen only once. The chain employs TRBV30 and TRBJ1-1; tentatively, D is TRBD1 (5 bases). Trimming shortened V by 1 base and J by 3 bases, and 6 bases separated the two germline ends. Germline lookup yields CDR1 GTSNPN and CDR2 SVGIG (reference sequence). This CDR3 contains 12 residues. Written as DNA, the CDR3 is TGTGCCTGGAGTGGGGGGGACACTGAAGCTTTCTTT. It specifies CAWSGGDTEAFF.

The CDR3 nucleotides are TGCAGTGCTAGAAAAGAGGGGTGGTTACCGGGAGGCCCATACGAGCAGTACTTC. Protein sequence: CSARKEGWLPGGPYEQYF. The chain joins TRBV20-1 to TRBJ2-7, with TRBD2 matching 7 bases. V trimming: 2 bases; J trimming: 4 bases; junction bases outside the gene matches: 20. The germline gives CDR1 DFQATT, CDR2 SNEGSKA (reference sequence). CDR3 length equals 18 residues.

The chain is built from TRBV6-5 and TRBJ2-7; 10 bases line up with TRBD1. Germline loops: CDR1 MNHEY, CDR2 SVGAGI. The CDR3 totals 14 residues. Trimming removed 7 bases from V and 6 bases from J; junction bases left unmatched: 9. CDR3 bases: TGTGCCAGCAAAACTAGACAGGGGGCCGGCGAGCAGTACTTC. Translation: CASKTRQGAGEQYF.

The chain's CDR3 is CASSQPRLAGLDTQYF. CDR3 bases: TGCGCCAGCAGCCAACCGAGACTAGCGGGACTTGATACGCAGTATTTT. The rearrangement uses TRBV5-1 and TRBJ2-3; TRBD2 matches 11 bases. CDR1 is SGHRS, CDR2 YFSETQ, per germline. The CDR3 spans 16 residues. V lost 4 bases and J lost 6; bases outside the gene matches: 10.

The rearrangement uses TRBV6-2 or TRBV6-3 and TRBJ2-7; 7 nucleotides match TRBD2. V gave up 2 bases and J gave up 5 bases; unmatched junction bases: 9. This CDR3 comprises 15 residues. Germline V CDR1 and CDR2: MNHEY, SVGEGT. Here the CDR3 DNA reads TGTGCCAGCAGTTACGAGGCGGGAGTACTGAACGAGCAGTACTTC. This translates into CASSYEAGVLNEQYF.

The chain has TRBV4-1 and TRBJ2-4; 16 bases fit TRBD2. The germline V gene has CDR1 MGHRA and CDR2 YSYEKL. Losses at the gene ends were 0 bases for V and 0 bases for J; bases not matched to a gene: 8. CDR3 length: 21 residues. The CDR3 nucleotides read TGCGCCAGCAGCCAAGATACTCCGGGACTAGCGGGAGGGGTAGCCAAAAACATTCAGTACTTC. Its translation is CASSQDTPGLAGGVAKNIQYF.

This clonotype has just a few counts. V gene TRBV2 combines with J gene TRBJ2-3; 9 positions agree with TRBD2. CDR1 SNHLY and CDR2 FYNNEI come from the germline V gene. V trimming: 4 bases; J trimming: 0 bases; junction bases outside the gene matches: 5. The CDR3 spans 16 residues. DNA for the CDR3: TGTGCCAGCAGTGTTCGACTAGCGGCTAGCACAGATACGCAGTATTTT. Protein: CASSVRLAASTDTQYF.